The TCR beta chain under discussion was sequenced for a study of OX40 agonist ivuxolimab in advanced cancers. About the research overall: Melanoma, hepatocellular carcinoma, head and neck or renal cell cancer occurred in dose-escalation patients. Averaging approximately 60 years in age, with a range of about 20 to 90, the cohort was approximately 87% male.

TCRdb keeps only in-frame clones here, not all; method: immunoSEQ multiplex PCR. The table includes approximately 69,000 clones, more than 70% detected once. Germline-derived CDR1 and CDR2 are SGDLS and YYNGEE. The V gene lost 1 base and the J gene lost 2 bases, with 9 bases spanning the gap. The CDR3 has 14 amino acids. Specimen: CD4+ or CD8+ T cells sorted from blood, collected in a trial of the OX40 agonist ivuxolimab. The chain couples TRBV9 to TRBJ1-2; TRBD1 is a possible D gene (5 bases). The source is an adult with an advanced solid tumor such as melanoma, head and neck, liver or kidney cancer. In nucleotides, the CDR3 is TGTGCCAGCAGCGTAAGCAGGGACAACTATGGCTACACCTTC. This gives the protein CASSVSRDNYGYTF.